The rows below give T cell receptor beta chains drawn from one sample of a study of vaccination and CD4 T cells after COVID-19. Their target antigens are unknown. TCRdb reprocessed the PCR reads with MiXCR, giving one entry per CDR3 protein. The data show roughly 6,000 distinct CDR3 sequences, about 45% seen once. Material for sequencing was CD4+ T cells from blood, cultured in vitro. The receptors come from a human donor in good health. Both conserved end residues are part of each CDR3.

v_gene: TRBV2
CDR3aa: CASNGKSNQPQHF

v_gene: TRBV29-1
CDR3aa: CSVTRDSTAPRGYTF

v_gene: TRBV6-1
CDR3aa: CASSPHRGLMKETQYF

v_gene: TRBV15
CDR3aa: CATSRDLGADNQPQHF

v_gene: TRBV20-1
CDR3aa: CSARDLAGSSYEQYF

v_gene: TRBV6-1
CDR3aa: CASSNSGVYNEQFF

v_gene: TRBV20-1
CDR3aa: CSATPGGYTF

v_gene: TRBV7-6
CDR3aa: CASSLQGNTIYF

v_gene: TRBV20-1
CDR3aa: CSGKAGNSNQPQHF

v_gene: TRBV7-9
CDR3aa: CASSLIDRRRTEAFF

v_gene: TRBV10-1
CDR3aa: CASSDGAGASTDTQYF

v_gene: TRBV20-1
CDR3aa: CSAREGLSNQPQHF

v_gene: TRBV6-1
CDR3aa: CATMSRGNTIYF

v_gene: TRBV20-1
CDR3aa: CSARMVPAYGYTF

v_gene: TRBV29-1
CDR3aa: CSVSVRRAIGEQFF

v_gene: TRBV5-1
CDR3aa: CASSLGQETYEQYF

v_gene: TRBV29-1
CDR3aa: CSVEVGPNYGYTF

v_gene: TRBV7-9
CDR3aa: CASSLEGGATPLHF

v_gene: TRBV29-1
CDR3aa: CSVGTGNSGNTIYF

v_gene: TRBV6-1
CDR3aa: CAATTGDDGYTF

v_gene: TRBV6-1
CDR3aa: CASSPTSGTGLTDTQYF

v_gene: TRBV19
CDR3aa: CASSLPRGGEQFF

v_gene: TRBV20-1
CDR3aa: CSASRDILKTEAFF

v_gene: TRBV6-1
CDR3aa: CASSPQGAAYEQYF

v_gene: TRBV19
CDR3aa: CASSIQGSDEQYF

v_gene: TRBV2
CDR3aa: CASERKGQHNQPQHF

v_gene: TRBV5-3
CDR3aa: CASRSRDSTEAFF

v_gene: TRBV6-1
CDR3aa: CASRLTGQGWQQPQHF

v_gene: TRBV27
CDR3aa: CASSKGQGNTEAFF

v_gene: TRBV2
CDR3aa: CTSKQGYEQYF

v_gene: TRBV7-2
CDR3aa: CASSLEVMGITEAFF

v_gene: TRBV7-6
CDR3aa: CASSLAGGYTGELFF